This section outlines one TCR beta chain sequence together with its context. Germline V gene data show CDR1 as LGHDT and CDR2 as YNNKEL (reference sequence). This CDR3 spans 17 amino acids. V lost 1 base, J lost 0 bases, and 13 bases lay in between. These data come from a study of blood T cell repertoires in COVID-19. TCRdb's table, derived via immunoSEQ multiplex PCR, lists solely in-frame clones and lacks some. The sample contains 150,000 or so clones, around four fifths of which appear only once. The clonotype was recovered from a woman aged 50 to 60 who had recovered from COVID-19. The chain joins TRBV3-1 (or the pseudogene TRBV3-2) to TRBJ1-3; D unresolved. Specimen: PBMCs or T cells enriched from blood (not recorded which). The DNA for the CDR3 is TGTGCCAGCAGCCAAGGCTTCGCCAGGTACTCTGGAAACACCATATATTTT. It is translated as CASSQGFARYSGNTIYF.